The T cell receptor beta chain described here comes from a study of OX40 agonist ivuxolimab in advanced cancers. Sequencing was performed with immunoSEQ multiplex PCR; in TCRdb, only in-frame clones are kept and a portion is missing. The sample lists some 85,000 clones; roughly 88% were seen once. V dropped 5 bases and J dropped 1 base, with 16 bases sitting between them. The CDR3 is made up of 16 amino acids. The germline V gene has CDR1 LNHDA and CDR2 SQIVND (reference sequence). The sample was CD4+ or CD8+ T cells sorted from blood, taken in a trial of the OX40 agonist ivuxolimab. The chain couples TRBV19 to TRBJ2-3, with D possibly being TRBD2 (6 bases). The source is an adult with an advanced solid tumor such as melanoma, head and neck, liver or kidney cancer. Written as DNA, the CDR3 is TGTGCCAGTAGTTTAGGGACTCTCCGGCGCACAGATACGCAGTATTTT. Amino acids: CASSLGTLRRTDTQYF.